One and the same sample provided the 8 T cell receptor beta chains below, sequenced in a study of chemoradiotherapy in HPV16-positive cancers. The assay was immunoSEQ multiplex PCR, and TCRdb's table has in-frame clones only and misses some. Here the sample spans 20,000 to 25,000 clones, around 94% being singletons. Specimen collection occurred from a patient who underwent chemoradiotherapy. The receptors derive from a human donor with HPV-associated anogenital cancer.

This chain links TRBV5-1 with TRBJ2-3; D unresolved. This CDR3 region has 16 residues. V gave up 0 bases and J gave up 3 bases, with 14 bases separating them. Germline CDR1 SGHRS, CDR2 YFSETQ. Here the CDR3 reads CASSLDIRTGTDTQYF. CDR3 bases: TGCGCCAGCAGCTTGGATATCCGGACGGGTACAGATACGCAGTATTTT.

V usage is TRBV7-6 and J usage is TRBJ1-2, with TRBD1 matching over 9 bases. CDR1 is SGHVS and CDR2 is FNYEAQ in the germline V gene. This CDR3 is 15 amino acids long. V shed 5 bases and J 2 bases; nucleotides not matched to a gene: 6. This chain's CDR3 is CASSPGQGPNYGYTF. DNA of the CDR3: TGTGCCAGCAGCCCCGGACAGGGGCCAAACTATGGCTACACCTTC.

This sequence joins TRBV4-3 and TRBJ2-5; a weak D match, TRBD2 (5 bases). V lost 1 base and J lost 3, with 12 bases in between. This CDR3 contains 15 residues. CDR1 LGHNA and CDR2 YSLEER come from the germline V gene. The CDR3 DNA sequence: TGCGCCAGCAGCCAAGGGTTTCGGGAAGAAGAGACCCAGTACTTC. Encoded protein: CASSQGFREEETQYF.

This clone has just one count. This sequence joins TRBV28 and TRBJ2-4, with D possibly called TRBD1 or TRBD2 (5 bases each). Germline CDR1 reads MDHEN; CDR2 reads SYDVKM. This CDR3 has 17 amino acids. The V and J ends lost 1 base and 3 bases respectively, with 16 bases between them. The CDR3 spells CASSLFFRERDKNIQYF. In nucleotides, the CDR3 is TGTGCCAGCAGTTTATTCTTCAGGGAACGGGACAAAAACATTCAGTACTTC. Complete variable domain (other parts from reference TRBV28 and TRBJ2-4): DVKVTQSSRYLVKRTGEKVFLECVQDMDHENMFWYRQDPGLGLRLIYFSYDVKMKEKGDIPEGYSVSREKKERFSLILESASTNQTSMYLCASSLFFRERDKNIQYFGAGTRLSVL.

The CDR3 sequence is CASSLPGQGGETQYF. For the CDR3, the DNA is TGTGCCAGCAGCCTCCCCGGACAGGGTGGGGAGACCCAGTACTTC. The chain joins TRBV7-2 to TRBJ2-5; TRBD1 matches 8 bases. CDR3 length equals 15 residues. Germline lookup yields CDR1 SGHTA and CDR2 FQGNSA. V dropped 5 bases and J dropped 5; count of bases not matched to a gene: 10.

The rearrangement links TRBV6-1 to TRBJ2-6; 7 nucleotides match TRBD1. Germline V CDR1 and CDR2: MNHNS, SASEGT. The CDR3 runs to 17 residues. J was trimmed by 3 bases and V by 3 bases; bases with no gene match: 8. The CDR3 DNA sequence: TGTGCCAGCAGTGAGGAAGGGGGCTTCTATGGGGCCAACGTCCTGACTTTC. This translates into CASSEEGGFYGANVLTF.

J is TRBJ1-1 and V is TRBV28; TRBD1 aligns across 7 bases. This CDR3 contains 13 residues. V was clipped by 6 bases and J by 5 bases; unmatched bases: 6. In germline, CDR1 is MDHEN, CDR2 SYDVKM. CDR3 nucleotide sequence: TGTGCCAGCAGCCGTGACAGGGTTACTGAAGCTTTCTTT. It is translated as CASSRDRVTEAFF. Complete variable domain (other parts from reference TRBV28 and TRBJ1-1): DVKVTQSSRYLVKRTGEKVFLECVQDMDHENMFWYRQDPGLGLRLIYFSYDVKMKEKGDIPEGYSVSREKKERFSLILESASTNQTSMYLCASSRDRVTEAFFGQGTRLTVV.

The chain links TRBV28 to TRBJ2-5, with 9 nucleotides matching TRBD1. Losses at the gene ends were 5 bases for V and 5 bases for J; bases not matched to a gene: 0. The CDR3 has 12 amino acids. Germline loops: CDR1 MDHEN, CDR2 SYDVKM. DNA for the CDR3: TGTGCCAGCAGTGGACAGGGGGAGACCCAGTACTTC. It is translated as CASSGQGETQYF. The full variable domain, in which reference TRBV28 and TRBJ2-5 provide the parts outside the CDR3, is DVKVTQSSRYLVKRTGEKVFLECVQDMDHENMFWYRQDPGLGLRLIYFSYDVKMKEKGDIPEGYSVSREKKERFSLILESASTNQTSMYLCASSGQGETQYFGPGTRLLVL.